This TCR beta chain derives from a study of identical twins. TCRdb itself ran the 5' RACE reads through MiXCR, one entry per CDR3 protein. This table has hundreds of thousands of distinct CDR3 sequences, approximately 24% appearing once. After removal of 8 bases from V and 5 bases from J, the junction contained 2 bases not matched to a gene. Germline V gene data show CDR1 as LGHDT and CDR2 as YNNKEL (reference sequence). The CDR3 is made up of 11 amino acids. These data also formed part of another study, on T cells expressing NK-cell markers.

Sequenced input: CD4+ T cells sorted from blood. The TCR comes from a young woman in good health. This rearrangement joins TRBV3-1 to TRBJ2-5; 7 positions agree with TRBD2. This CDR3 reads CASGAGETQYF. For the CDR3, the DNA is TGTGCCAGCGGAGCGGGGGAGACCCAGTACTTC.